This TCR beta chain was found in a study of cytomegalovirus exposure and HLA in healthy donors. Findings of the study overall: The authors reported that TCR beta sequences could predict HLA-A and HLA-B alleles. These predictions were accurate for most subjects in the first cohort.

As for this clone: Its specificity is unknown.

The primer mix had 60 Vbeta and 13 Jbeta primers. Profiling relied on immunoSEQ multiplex PCR, and the TCRdb table lists in-frame clones only, not all of them. The table includes approximately 150,000 clones, around 82% detected once. The sequence came from a woman aged 18-35 years in good health and CMV-seropositive. Sequencing was carried out using PBMCs.

In DNA, the CDR3 is TGTGCCAGTAGTAGCGGCAGGGGTGGGCAGCCCCAGCATTTT. Translating it yields CASSSGRGGQPQHF. The V and J genes are TRBV19 and TRBJ1-5; tentative D call: TRBD1 (6 bases). The CDR3 runs to 14 residues. Germline V CDR1 and CDR2: LNHDA, SQIVND (reference sequence). The V end was cut by 4 bases, the J end by 7 bases, with 14 bases between.